The T cell receptor (beta chain) under discussion was sequenced for a study of blood T cells in healthy people across ages. Notes on the study in general: Older age coincided with a roughly linear decline in TCR beta diversity per million T cells.

Only one count was recorded for this clonotype. Antigen: not known. Germline CDR1 is SGHRS and CDR2 is YFSETQ. V shed 0 bases and J shed 2 bases, with 11 bases lying between them. The CDR3 length is 15 residues. For the second PCR, which ran for about 6 to 11 cycles, a sample-barcoded 5' primer and a J-beta primer mix were used. Each CDR3 protein gets one entry after TCRdb re-called the 5' RACE reads with MiXCR. The sample records over a million distinct CDR3 sequences, around 43% being singletons. The TCR comes from a woman aged 55-75 years in good health. The specimen sequenced was blood. The V and J genes are TRBV5-1 and TRBJ1-1, with a weak D call TRBD1 (5 bases). In DNA, the CDR3 is TGCGCCAGCAGCTTGGGGAGCAGGGAAAACACTGAAGCTTTCTTT. It is translated as CASSLGSRENTEAFF. Full variable domain (rest looked up from reference TRBV5-1 and TRBJ1-1): KAGVTQTPRYLIKTRGQQVTLSCSPISGHRSVSWYQQTPGQGLQFLFEYFSETQRNKGNFPGRFSGRQFSNSRSEMNVSTLELGDSALYLCASSLGSRENTEAFFGQGTRLTVV.